These 12 T cell receptor beta chains were sequenced from one sample in a study of cytomegalovirus exposure and HLA in healthy donors. PCR used 60 Vbeta primers and 13 Jbeta primers. Clones were read by immunoSEQ multiplex PCR, and TCRdb kept only the in-frame ones, dropping some. The sample includes about 200,000 clones, approximately 80% of them seen just once. The sequencing input was PBMCs. Receptors originate from a man aged 45-60 years in good health and CMV-seronegative.

This clone showed up just a few times. The CDR3 loop is CASSGQGAGELFF. The CDR3 nucleotides read TGTGCCAGCAGCGGACAAGGGGCCGGGGAGCTGTTTTTT. The rearrangement links TRBV2 to TRBJ2-2; tentatively, D is TRBD1 (5 bases). Per the germline V gene, CDR1 is SNHLY and CDR2 is FYNNEI. CDR3 size: 13 residues. V lost 6 bases, J lost 6 bases, and 11 bases lay in between.

CDR3 loop: CASSYDGGTGYGYTF. CDR3 in DNA: TGTGCCAGCAGTTACGACGGGGGAACGGGCTATGGCTACACCTTC. The chain is built from TRBV6-6 and TRBJ1-2; maybe TRBD1 (5 bases). Trimming took off 2 bases at V and 4 bases at J, with 14 bases between the two ends. The V gene's germline CDR1 is MNHNY and CDR2 SVGAGI (reference sequence). This CDR3 contains 15 residues.

This clone was counted between two and nine times. This sequence joins TRBV9 and TRBJ2-2; 14 bases match TRBD2. The CDR3 has 15 residues. From germline, CDR1 is SGDLS and CDR2 YYNGEE. V gave up 6 bases and J gave up 5 bases; unmatched junction bases: 3. The CDR3 DNA reads TGTGCCAGCACCCGACTAGCGGGGGGGACCGGGGAGCTGTTTTTT. It codes for CASTRLAGGTGELFF.

The V and J genes are TRBV27 and TRBJ1-2; 7 nucleotides align to TRBD1. V was clipped by 2 bases and J by 5 bases; unmatched bases: 11. Germline V CDR1 and CDR2: MNHEY, SMNVEV (reference sequence). The CDR3 is 16 residues long. The CDR3 protein is CASSLLAPGGWYGYTF. CDR3 DNA sequence: TGTGCCAGCAGTTTACTCGCTCCAGGGGGGTGGTATGGCTACACCTTC.

The rearrangement joins TRBV2 to TRBJ2-5; D perhaps matches TRBD2 (5 bases). The V gene's germline CDR1 is SNHLY and CDR2 FYNNEI. V was cut by 0 bases and J by 9 bases, with 20 bases left in between. The CDR3 is 16 amino acids. As DNA, the CDR3 is TGTGCCAGCAGTGAAGCGCTTCGAGGGTCCCTCGGGGCCCAGTACTTC. The encoded protein is CASSEALRGSLGAQYF.

The genes are TRBV7-9 and TRBJ2-1; D gene unclear. The V gene lost 8 bases and the J gene lost 9 bases, with 11 bases spanning the gap. The CDR3 contains 11 residues. CDR1 is SEHNR and CDR2 is FQNEAQ in the germline V gene (reference sequence). The CDR3 DNA follows: TGTGCCAGCGAAATCGGTGGTGAGCAGTTCTTC. Its protein product is CASEIGGEQFF. The entire variable domain, with the rest obtained from reference TRBV7-9 and TRBJ2-1, is as follows: DTGVSQNPRHKITKRGQNVTFRCDPISEHNRLYWYRQTLGQGPEFLTYFQNEAQLEKSRLLSDRFSAERPKGSFSTLEIQRTEQGDSAMYLCASEIGGEQFFGPGTRLTVL.

The chain is built from TRBV5-4 and TRBJ1-2; 8 bases are a match to TRBD1. The germline V gene has CDR1 SGHNT and CDR2 YYREEE (reference sequence). CDR3 length equals 17 residues. The V and J ends lost 0 bases and 0 bases, in that order; junction bases with no gene match: 7. The CDR3, as DNA: TGTGCCAGCAGCTTGGTGGGCAGGGGGCTTACTAACTATGGCTACACCTTC. It encodes CASSLVGRGLTNYGYTF.

V and J are TRBV27 and TRBJ1-5; D is unclear. Between the trimmed V and J ends, which lost 2 bases and 3 bases, there was a span of 8 bases. The CDR3 extends over 14 amino acids. Germline values: CDR1 MNHEY, CDR2 SMNVEV (reference sequence). CDR3 sequence (DNA): TGTGCCAGCAGTTTAAAGCGGACCAATCAGCCCCAGCATTTT. It yields the protein CASSLKRTNQPQHF.

The chain recombines TRBV6-1 with TRBJ1-2; the match to TRBD1 covers 7 bases. The CDR3 covers 12 residues. Per germline, CDR1 MNHNS and CDR2 SASEGT. Unmatched junction bases numbered 4, after V lost 4 bases and J lost 8 bases. The CDR3 here is CASSGQGDGYTF. DNA of the CDR3: TGTGCCAGCAGTGGACAGGGAGACGGCTACACCTTC.

The CDR3 region is CASGLLDGGSSGANVLTF. The CDR3 DNA reads TGTGCCAGCGGCCTATTGGACGGGGGTAGCTCTGGGGCCAACGTCCTGACTTTC. V usage is TRBV2 and J usage is TRBJ2-6, with D tentatively TRBD2 (6 bases). Trimming took 8 bases from V and 0 from J, leaving 20 bases between them. The CDR3 runs to 18 residues. The germline CDR1 and CDR2 sequences are SNHLY and FYNNEI.

A word on this clone: It is likely a read error: a sequence one base away is far more abundant. This sample also contains other DNA sequences that code for the same CDR3. The rearrangement joins TRBV5-1 to TRBJ2-7; D gene ambiguous. With 1 base removed from V and 3 bases from J, the gap between germline ends came to 11 bases. In germline, CDR1 is SGHRS, CDR2 YFSETQ. The CDR3 sequence is 14 residues long. CDR3 sequence reads: CASSLQVSHYEQYF. CDR3 bases: TGCGCCAGCAGCTTGCAAGTTAGTCACTACGAGCAGTACTTC.

CDR3 region: CASSLAGQGAGELFF. CDR3 DNA sequence: TGCGCCAGCAGCCTCGCCGGACAGGGGGCCGGGGAGCTGTTTTTT. The chain recombines TRBV4-1 with TRBJ2-2; 10 bases map to TRBD1. Looked up from germline, CDR1 is MGHRA and CDR2 is YSYEKL. V lost 4 bases, J lost 6 bases, and 5 bases stayed unmatched. This CDR3 is 15 amino acids long.